The source of this T cell receptor (beta chain) is a study of cytomegalovirus exposure and HLA in healthy donors. Between the trimmed V and J ends, which lost 0 bases and 0 bases, there was a span of 5 bases. Germline V gene lookup returns CDR1 SGHRS and CDR2 YFSETQ. There are 14 residues in the CDR3. Overall study findings and caveats: Owing to their indistinguishability, certain V segments, notably TRBV6-2 and TRBV6-3, were excluded. Versus the roughly 640-donor mean, an Asian-associated ancestry cluster reportedly showed fewer N-insertions in a later analysis.

PCR primers comprised 60 Vbeta and 13 Jbeta primers. As originally analysed: Later reanalysis found 80 million or so unique TCR beta chains, 9 million to 12 million of them shared. Using immunoSEQ multiplex PCR, the repertoire was profiled, and TCRdb retains in-frame clones only, with some absent. The V and J calls and clone size come from that table; D and trimming were worked out from the DNA. The sample holds tens of thousands of clones, 85% to 95% seen once. Points on this clone: Its target is unknown.

This chain connects TRBV5-1 to TRBJ2-3; no clear D gene. The origin of this receptor is a woman under 30 in good health and CMV-seronegative. Input material: PBMCs. CDR3 nucleotides: TGCGCCAGCAGCTTGGGAGGTAGCACAGATACGCAGTATTTT. This encodes CASSLGGSTDTQYF.